A single sample is the source of the 22 T cell receptor beta chains below, sequenced in a study of vaccination and CD4 T cells after COVID-19. At the Johns Hopkins FTIC core, DNA taken from cultured CD4+ T cells was sequenced by way of the Oncomine TCR Beta short-read assay. MiXCR, run by TCRdb on the PCR reads, gives a single entry per CDR3 protein. The data contain 4,100 or so distinct CDR3 sequences, about 21% of them singletons. Antigen specificity for these receptors is unknown. Treatment denoted: roughly ten-day PBMC culture with coronavirus spike peptide pools or control peptides (ViraFEST assay). Sequencing was done on a sample of CD4+ T cells from blood, cultured in vitro. The receptors were sampled from a human donor who had recovered from COVID-19.

DNA of the CDR3: TGTGCCTGGAGTGGGGCTGGTCGGCAGCCCCAGCATTTT. Its protein is CAWSGAGRQPQHF. The chain couples TRBV30 to TRBJ1-5; D gene uncertain. The CDR3 extends over 13 amino acids. Trimming removed 1 base at V and 7 bases at J, with 11 bases between. Per the germline V gene, CDR1 is GTSNPN and CDR2 is SVGIG (reference sequence).

This clonotype is labeled as medium-sized. V usage is TRBV2 and J usage is TRBJ1-5; D is ambiguous. The V gene lost 6 bases and the J gene lost 4 bases, with 7 bases spanning the gap. CDR1 is SNHLY and CDR2 is FYNNEI in the germline V gene. This CDR3 comprises 12 residues. CDR3 region: CASRSANQPQHF. The CDR3 region has the DNA TGTGCCAGCAGGTCCGCGAATCAGCCCCAGCATTTT.

This clonotype was seen only a few times. The chain combines TRBV6-1 with TRBJ2-1; 9 bases agree with TRBD1. Trimming cost V 2 bases and J 15 bases; bases outside gene matches: 8. The germline V gene encodes CDR1 MNHNS and CDR2 SASEGT. The CDR3 loop spans 13 amino acids. The CDR3 protein is CASSENGGQGPFF. As DNA, the CDR3 is TGTGCCAGCAGTGAAAACGGAGGACAGGGGCCGTTCTTC.

This rearrangement joins TRBV7-9 to TRBJ2-5, with 12 bases aligning to TRBD2. This CDR3 comprises 16 residues. Per germline, CDR1 SEHNR and CDR2 FQNEAQ (reference sequence). V was pared by 5 bases and J by 1 base, with 5 bases of the junction left unmatched. In DNA, the CDR3 is TGTGCCAGCAGCGGACGACTAGCGGGGGTCCAAGAGACCCAGTACTTC. As protein: CASSGRLAGVQETQYF.

V and J are TRBV7-3 and TRBJ2-1; 7 positions agree with TRBD1. This CDR3 is 16 amino acids long. From germline, CDR1 is SGHTA and CDR2 FQGTGA. The V segment lost 2 bases and the J segment 0 bases; nucleotides outside the gene matches: 4. CDR3 in DNA: TGTGCCAGCAGCTTATCTGGGGACAGCTCCTACAATGAGCAGTTCTTC. It encodes CASSLSGDSSYNEQFF.

A few counts support this clonotype. The rearrangement joins TRBV30 to TRBJ2-7; D may correspond to TRBD1 or TRBD2 (5 bases each). The germline V and J ends were trimmed by 3 bases and 3 bases, with 15 bases remaining between them. CDR3 length equals 14 residues. Germline CDR1 and CDR2: GTSNPN and SVGIG (reference sequence). The DNA of the CDR3 is TGTGCCTGGAGAGTGGACGGTGGGGGCTACGAGCAGTACTTC. This codes for CAWRVDGGGYEQYF.

The chain joins TRBV11-1 to TRBJ1-1; no reliable D call. The CDR3 is 14 amino acids. V was shortened by 2 bases and J by 4 bases, with 11 bases between the two germline ends. CDR1 and CDR2 (germline): SGHAT, FQDESV (reference sequence). This CDR3 reads CASSLQDGATEAFF. The CDR3 DNA follows: TGTGCCAGCAGCTTACAGGACGGCGCCACTGAAGCTTTCTTT.

This clonotype was seen more than once but under ten times. The chain recombines TRBV20-1 with TRBJ1-1; D gene unclear. The length of the CDR3 is 12 residues. V was clipped by 5 bases and J by 1 base, with 8 bases between them. Germline V gene sequence: CDR1 DFQATT, CDR2 SNEGSKA (reference sequence). The CDR3: CSARQRNTEAFF. The CDR3 nucleotides read TGCAGTGCTCGGCAGAGGAACACTGAAGCTTTCTTT.

This clonotype is judged medium-sized. The V and J genes are TRBV19 and TRBJ1-5, with TRBD1 as a possible D gene (5 bases). The V end was cut by 10 bases, the J end by 2 bases, with 15 bases between. The CDR3 is 14 amino acids. Germline V CDR1 and CDR2: LNHDA, SQIVND (reference sequence). DNA for the CDR3: TGTGCCACCCGAGGGGTCCTAGGCAATCAGCCCCAGCATTTT. It translates to CATRGVLGNQPQHF.

J is TRBJ1-6 and V is TRBV3-1, with D possibly matching TRBD1 (6 bases). The germline V gene has CDR1 LGHDT and CDR2 YNNKEL (reference sequence). The CDR3 consists of 12 residues. Trimming stripped 5 bases from V and 13 bases from J, with 12 bases between. The DNA for the CDR3 is TGTGCCAGCAGCACTCACAGGGCTCCCCTCCACTTT. It specifies CASSTHRAPLHF.

This clonotype was seen a handful of times. The rearrangement links TRBV6-5 to TRBJ1-2; perhaps TRBD1 as D (5 bases). This CDR3 is 17 amino acids long. Germline V CDR1 and CDR2: MNHEY, SVGAGI. Deletions cut 0 bases from V and 4 bases from J, with 18 bases between. The CDR3 DNA sequence: TGTGCCAGCAGTTACTCAGGCGGGCAGGGATTCAGCTATGGCTACACCTTC. Amino acids: CASSYSGGQGFSYGYTF.

This clonotype was seen more than once but under ten times. The chain couples TRBV12-3 or TRBV12-4 to TRBJ1-1; D remains unclear. The CDR3 sequence is 13 residues long. The ends were cut back, 6 bases at V and 8 bases at J, with 16 bases in the middle. The CDR3 is CASSISMGSEAFF. DNA of the CDR3: TGTGCCAGCAGCATCTCAATGGGGTCGGAAGCTTTCTTT.

Concerning this clonotype: The germline gene is not matched at one end of the junction; a read error may be the cause. This sequence joins TRBV11-1 and TRBJ1-1, with D tentatively TRBD1 (5 bases). Germline CDR1 is SGHAT and CDR2 is FQDESV (reference sequence). CDR3 length: 14 amino acids. The DNA of the CDR3 is TGTGCCAGCAGCTGGGACCGACTGAACACTGTAGCTTTCTTT. It yields the protein CASSWDRLNTVAFF.

This clonotype is judged large. V usage is TRBV20-1 and J usage is TRBJ2-3, with 13 positions matching TRBD2. This CDR3 has 15 amino acids. The junction had 5 bases not matched to a gene; V was cut back by 5 bases and J by 3 bases. Germline V gives CDR1 DFQATT, CDR2 SNEGSKA (reference sequence). CDR3 nucleotide sequence: TGCAGTGCTCTCGGGACTAGCGGGGTTACAGATACGCAGTATTTT. Its translation is CSALGTSGVTDTQYF.

This clonotype is judged medium-sized. This chain uses TRBV3-1 with TRBJ2-7, with 7 bases aligning to TRBD2. The ends lost 1 base at V and 1 base at J; junction bases unmatched: 1. Germline CDR1 reads LGHDT; CDR2 reads YNNKEL (reference sequence). The CDR3 has 14 residues. CDR3 sequence reads: CASSQGAGSYEQYF. The CDR3 coding sequence is TGTGCCAGCAGCCAAGGAGCGGGGTCCTACGAGCAGTACTTC.

This clonotype was seen a handful of times. This sequence joins TRBV21-1 and TRBJ2-7. TRBV21-1 is tagged as a pseudogene. The CDR3 has 13 amino acids. The CDR3 spells CASRSQASYEQYF. CDR3 in DNA: TGTGCCAGCAGGAGTCAGGCCTCCTACGAGCAGTACTTC.

The V call is TRBV12-3 or TRBV12-4, the J call TRBJ1-1; TRBD1 is a possible D gene (5 bases). Trimming removed 5 bases at V and 4 bases at J, with 14 bases between. The length of the CDR3 is 14 residues. The CDR3 DNA reads as TGTGCCAGCAGTAAACTTTTGGGGGGCACTGAAGCTTTCTTT. It is translated as CASSKLLGGTEAFF.

The DNA of the CDR3 is TGTGCCAGCATCCTGGACAGTCCCACCGGGGAGCTGTTTTTT. Amino acids: CASILDSPTGELFF. This chain uses TRBV12-3 or TRBV12-4 with TRBJ2-2, with D possibly matching TRBD1 (6 bases). This CDR3 region has 14 residues. V was cut by 7 bases and J by 4 bases, with 13 bases left in between.

Only a few counts were recorded for this clonotype. V is TRBV28 and J is TRBJ2-1; D possibly corresponds to TRBD2 (6 bases). Trimming removed 8 bases from V and 6 bases from J, with 14 bases in between. Germline CDR1 and CDR2: MDHEN and SYDVKM. CDR3 size: 13 residues. The chain's CDR3 is CASDTGTVNEQFF. CDR3 nucleotides: TGTGCCAGCGATACCGGGACTGTCAATGAGCAGTTCTTC.

The chain uses TRBV7-9 and TRBJ2-1; possibly TRBD1 for D (5 bases). This CDR3 spans 15 amino acids. V lost 4 bases and J lost 7, with 17 bases in between. Germline V gives CDR1 SEHNR, CDR2 FQNEAQ (reference sequence). The CDR3 DNA follows: TGTGCCAGCAGCTCAACAGGTCGCCGGTGGAATGAGCAGTTCTTC. Translating it yields CASSSTGRRWNEQFF. The full variable domain, in which reference TRBV7-9 and TRBJ2-1 provide the parts outside the CDR3, is DTGVSQNPRHKITKRGQNVTFRCDPISEHNRLYWYRQTLGQGPEFLTYFQNEAQLEKSRLLSDRFSAERPKGSFSTLEIQRTEQGDSAMYLCASSSTGRRWNEQFFGPGTRLTVL.

This chain connects TRBV20-1 to TRBJ2-3; 9 bases fit TRBD1. This CDR3 comprises 15 residues. Unmatched junction bases numbered 9, after V lost 2 bases and J lost 6 bases. CDR1 and CDR2 (germline): DFQATT, SNEGSKA (reference sequence). CDR3 nucleotides: TGCAGTGCTAGATACATTACAGGGGGCGGGGATACGCAGTATTTT. Its protein product is CSARYITGGGDTQYF.

This clonotype has just a few counts. The chain uses TRBV5-1 and TRBJ2-2; possible D gene TRBD1, 5 bases. The germline V and J ends were trimmed by 4 bases and 0 bases, with 10 bases remaining between them. The CDR3 consists of 15 residues. Germline V lookup: CDR1 SGHRS, CDR2 YFSETQ. The chain's CDR3 is CASSPTVANTGELFF. The DNA of the CDR3 is TGCGCCAGCAGCCCGACAGTAGCGAACACCGGGGAGCTGTTTTTT.